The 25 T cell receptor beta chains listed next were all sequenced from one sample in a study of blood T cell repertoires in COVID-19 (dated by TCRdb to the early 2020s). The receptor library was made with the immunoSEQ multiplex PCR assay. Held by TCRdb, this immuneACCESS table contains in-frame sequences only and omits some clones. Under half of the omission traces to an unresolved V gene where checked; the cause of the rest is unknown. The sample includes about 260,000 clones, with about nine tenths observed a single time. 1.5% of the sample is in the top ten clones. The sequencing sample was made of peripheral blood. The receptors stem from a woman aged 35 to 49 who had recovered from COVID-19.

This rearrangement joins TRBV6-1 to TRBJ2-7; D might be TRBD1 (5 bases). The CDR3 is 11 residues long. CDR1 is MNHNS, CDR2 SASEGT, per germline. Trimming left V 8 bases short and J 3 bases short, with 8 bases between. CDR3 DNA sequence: TGTGCCAGCCGACAGATCTACGAGCAGTACTTC. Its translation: CASRQIYEQYF.

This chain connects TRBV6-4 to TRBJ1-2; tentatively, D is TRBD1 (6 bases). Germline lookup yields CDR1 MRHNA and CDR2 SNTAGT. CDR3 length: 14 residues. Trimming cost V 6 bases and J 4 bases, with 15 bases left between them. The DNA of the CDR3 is TGTGCCAGCAGCGCCACAGGGTCCGGCTATGGCTACACCTTC. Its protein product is CASSATGSGYGYTF.

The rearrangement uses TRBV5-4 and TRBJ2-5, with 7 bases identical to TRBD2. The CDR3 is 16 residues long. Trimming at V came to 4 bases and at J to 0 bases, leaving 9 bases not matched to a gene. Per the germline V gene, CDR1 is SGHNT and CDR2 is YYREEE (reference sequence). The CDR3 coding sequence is TGTGCCAGCAGCGGTGGACTAGAGAAGTACCAAGAGACCCAGTACTTC. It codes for CASSGGLEKYQETQYF.

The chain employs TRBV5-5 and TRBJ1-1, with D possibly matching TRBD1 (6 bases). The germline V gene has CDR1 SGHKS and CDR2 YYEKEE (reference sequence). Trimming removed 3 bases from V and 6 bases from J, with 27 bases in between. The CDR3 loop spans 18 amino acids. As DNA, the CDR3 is TGTGCCAGCAGCTCCGTAACAGGGCAGACACTTGCTAACGCTGAAGCTTTCTTT. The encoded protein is CASSSVTGQTLANAEAFF.

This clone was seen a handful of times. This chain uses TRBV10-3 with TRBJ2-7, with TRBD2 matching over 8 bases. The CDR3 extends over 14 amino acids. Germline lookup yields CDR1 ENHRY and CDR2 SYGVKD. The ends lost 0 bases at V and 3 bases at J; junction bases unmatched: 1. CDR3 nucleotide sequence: TGTGCCATCAGTGAGTCGCGGGGGGACTACGAGCAGTACTTC. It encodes CAISESRGDYEQYF.

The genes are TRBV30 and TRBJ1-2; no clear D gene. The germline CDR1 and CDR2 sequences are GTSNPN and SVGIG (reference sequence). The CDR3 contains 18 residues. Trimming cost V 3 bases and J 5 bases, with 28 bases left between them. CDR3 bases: TGTGCCTGGAGCGGAATCGTCGCGGGCGGCTTAGAAATTTATGGCTACACCTTC. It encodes CAWSGIVAGGLEIYGYTF.

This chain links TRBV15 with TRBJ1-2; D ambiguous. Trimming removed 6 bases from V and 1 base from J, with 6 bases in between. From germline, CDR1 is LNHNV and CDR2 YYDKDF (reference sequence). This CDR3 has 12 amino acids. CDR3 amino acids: CATSSSNYGYTF. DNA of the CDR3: TGTGCCACCAGTAGTAGTAACTATGGCTACACCTTC.

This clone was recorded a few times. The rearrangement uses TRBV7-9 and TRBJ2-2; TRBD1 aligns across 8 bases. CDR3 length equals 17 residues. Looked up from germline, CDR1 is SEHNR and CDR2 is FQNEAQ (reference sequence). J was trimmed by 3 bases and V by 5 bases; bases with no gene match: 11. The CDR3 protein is CASSTRQGPRDTGELFF. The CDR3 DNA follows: TGTGCCAGCAGCACCCGACAGGGGCCGAGGGACACCGGGGAGCTGTTTTTT.

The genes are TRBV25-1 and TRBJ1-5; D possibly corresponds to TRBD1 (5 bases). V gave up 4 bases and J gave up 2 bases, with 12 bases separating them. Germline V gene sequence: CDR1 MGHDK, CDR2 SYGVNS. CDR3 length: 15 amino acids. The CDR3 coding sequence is TGTGCCAGCAGTGCTGGGGGGAGGGGCAATCAGCCCCAGCATTTT. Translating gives CASSAGGRGNQPQHF.

The DNA for the CDR3 is TGTGCCAGCAGTGAATATGGGGCAGGGGCAGGAGATACGCAGTATTTT. Its protein product is CASSEYGAGAGDTQYF. This chain uses TRBV25-1 with TRBJ2-3; possible D gene TRBD1, 6 bases. Per the germline V gene, CDR1 is MGHDK and CDR2 is SYGVNS. The CDR3 length is 16 residues. V was clipped by 0 bases and J by 5 bases, with 15 bases between them.

CDR3 bases: TGCAGTGCTGGTGATGCTAGCGGGGGAGAGACCCAGTACTTC. Protein: CSAGDASGGETQYF. The chain joins TRBV20-1 to TRBJ2-5; TRBD2 agrees at 10 bases. V lost 5 bases, J lost 4 bases, and 7 bases stayed unmatched. Germline assignment: CDR1 DFQATT and CDR2 SNEGSKA (reference sequence). The CDR3 is 14 amino acids.

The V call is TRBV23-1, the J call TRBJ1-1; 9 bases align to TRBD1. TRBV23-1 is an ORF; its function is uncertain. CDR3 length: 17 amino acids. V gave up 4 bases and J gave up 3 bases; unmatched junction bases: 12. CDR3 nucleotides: TGCGCCAGCAGTCTTTCCTCCGGGACAGGGATTGACACTGAAGCTTTCTTT. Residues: CASSLSSGTGIDTEAFF.

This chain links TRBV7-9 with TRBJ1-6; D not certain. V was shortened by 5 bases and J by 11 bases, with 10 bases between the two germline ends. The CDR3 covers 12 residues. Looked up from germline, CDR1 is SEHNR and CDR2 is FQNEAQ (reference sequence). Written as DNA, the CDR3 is TGTGCCAGCAGCCCACAATCCGCACCCCTCCACTTT. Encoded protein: CASSPQSAPLHF.

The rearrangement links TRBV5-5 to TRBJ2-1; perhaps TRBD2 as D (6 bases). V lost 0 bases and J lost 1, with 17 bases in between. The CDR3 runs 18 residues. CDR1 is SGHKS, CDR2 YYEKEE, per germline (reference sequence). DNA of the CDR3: TGTGCCAGCAGCTTGGCCATGGCCCTCGGGACTTCCTACAATGAGCAGTTCTTC. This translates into CASSLAMALGTSYNEQFF.

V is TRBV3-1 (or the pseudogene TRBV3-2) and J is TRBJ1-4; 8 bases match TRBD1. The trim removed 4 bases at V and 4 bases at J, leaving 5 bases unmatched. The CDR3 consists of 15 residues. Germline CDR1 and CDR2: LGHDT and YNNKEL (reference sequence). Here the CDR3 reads CASSLTGTGNEKLFF. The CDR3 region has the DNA TGTGCCAGCAGCCTAACCGGGACAGGTAATGAAAAACTGTTTTTT.

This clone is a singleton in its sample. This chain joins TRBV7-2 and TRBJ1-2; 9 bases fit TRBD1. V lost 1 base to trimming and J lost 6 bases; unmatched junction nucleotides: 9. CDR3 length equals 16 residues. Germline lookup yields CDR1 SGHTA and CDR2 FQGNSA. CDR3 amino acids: CASSLGLDRGGHGYTF. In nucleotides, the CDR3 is TGTGCCAGCAGCTTAGGTCTGGACAGGGGCGGTCATGGCTACACCTTC.

The CDR3 sequence is CASSFSQAIYNEQFF. As DNA, the CDR3 is TGTGCCAGCAGCTTCTCTCAGGCCATCTACAATGAGCAGTTCTTC. This chain uses TRBV5-6 with TRBJ2-1; D is undetermined. The CDR3 spans 15 residues. V gave up 2 bases and J gave up 3 bases, with 12 bases separating them. Germline values: CDR1 SGHDT, CDR2 YYEEEE.

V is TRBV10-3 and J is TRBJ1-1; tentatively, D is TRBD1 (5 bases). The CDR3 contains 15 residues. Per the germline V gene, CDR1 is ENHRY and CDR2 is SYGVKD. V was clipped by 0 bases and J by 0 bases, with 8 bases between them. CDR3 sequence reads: CAISESGHVNTEAFF. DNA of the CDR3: TGTGCCATCAGTGAGTCTGGACATGTGAACACTGAAGCTTTCTTT.

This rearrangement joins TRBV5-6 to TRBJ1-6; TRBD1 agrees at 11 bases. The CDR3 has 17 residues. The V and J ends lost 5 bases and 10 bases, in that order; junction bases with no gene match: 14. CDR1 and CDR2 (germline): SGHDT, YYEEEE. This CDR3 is CASSLPSPGTGGSPLHF. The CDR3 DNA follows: TGTGCCAGCAGTCTTCCAAGCCCCGGGACAGGGGGGTCACCCCTCCACTTT.

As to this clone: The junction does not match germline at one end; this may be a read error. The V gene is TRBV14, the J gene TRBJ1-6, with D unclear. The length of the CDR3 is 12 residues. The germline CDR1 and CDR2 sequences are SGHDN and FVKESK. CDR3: CASSQLYSTLHF. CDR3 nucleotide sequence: TGTGCCAGCAGCCAGCTCTATTCAACCCTCCACTTT.

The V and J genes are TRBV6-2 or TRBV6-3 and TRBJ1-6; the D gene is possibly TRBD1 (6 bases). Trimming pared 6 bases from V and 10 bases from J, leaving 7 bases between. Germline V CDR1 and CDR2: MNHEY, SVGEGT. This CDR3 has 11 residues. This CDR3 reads CASSQGSPLHF. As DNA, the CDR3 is TGTGCCAGCAGCCAGGGGTCACCCCTCCACTTT.

CDR3 protein: CASSLERSFRSPLHF. Written as DNA, the CDR3 is TGTGCCAGCAGTTTGGAGCGGTCTTTTAGGTCACCCCTCCACTTT. This sequence joins TRBV27 and TRBJ1-6; no definite D call. The germline CDR1 and CDR2 sequences are MNHEY and SMNVEV (reference sequence). Deletions cut 3 bases from V and 10 bases from J, with 16 bases between. The CDR3 is 15 residues long.

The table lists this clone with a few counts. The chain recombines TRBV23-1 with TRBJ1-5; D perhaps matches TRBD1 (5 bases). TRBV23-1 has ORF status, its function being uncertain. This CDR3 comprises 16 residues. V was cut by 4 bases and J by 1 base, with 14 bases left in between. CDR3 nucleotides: TGCGCCAGCAGTCGGAGGGGCAGGTTAAGCAATCAGCCCCAGCATTTT. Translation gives CASSRRGRLSNQPQHF.

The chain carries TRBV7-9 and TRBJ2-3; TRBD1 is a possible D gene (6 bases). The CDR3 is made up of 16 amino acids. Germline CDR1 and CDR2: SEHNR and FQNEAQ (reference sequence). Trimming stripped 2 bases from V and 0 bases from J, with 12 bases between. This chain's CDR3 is CASSLIGGPSTDTQYF. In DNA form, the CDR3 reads TGTGCCAGCAGCTTAATTGGGGGCCCTAGCACAGATACGCAGTATTTT.

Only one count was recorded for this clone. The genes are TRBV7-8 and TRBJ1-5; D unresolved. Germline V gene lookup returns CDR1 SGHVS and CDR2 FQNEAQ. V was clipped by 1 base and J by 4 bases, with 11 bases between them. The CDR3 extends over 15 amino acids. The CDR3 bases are TGTGCCAGCAGCTTAGAAGCCCGGGGAAATCAGCCCCAGCATTTT. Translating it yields CASSLEARGNQPQHF.